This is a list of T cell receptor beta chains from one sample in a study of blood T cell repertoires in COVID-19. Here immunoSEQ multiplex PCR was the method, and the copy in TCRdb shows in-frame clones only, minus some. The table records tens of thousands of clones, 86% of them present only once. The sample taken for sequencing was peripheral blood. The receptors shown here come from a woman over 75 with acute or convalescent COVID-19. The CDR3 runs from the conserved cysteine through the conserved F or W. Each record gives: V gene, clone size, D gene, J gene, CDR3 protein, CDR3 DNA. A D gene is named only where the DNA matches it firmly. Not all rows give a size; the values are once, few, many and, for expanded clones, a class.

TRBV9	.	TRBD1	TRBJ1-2	CASSDDRTGGNYGYTF	TGTGCCAGCAGCGACGACCGGACAGGGGGTAACTATGGCTACACCTTC
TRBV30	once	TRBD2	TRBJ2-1	CAWRDLGAGGYNEQFF	TGTGCCTGGAGGGATTTGGGAGCGGGGGGTTACAATGAGCAGTTCTTC
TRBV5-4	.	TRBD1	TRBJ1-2	CASSLDRGFGYTF	TGTGCCAGCAGCCTTGACAGGGGATTTGGCTACACCTTC
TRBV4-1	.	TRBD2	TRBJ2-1	CASSLTGTRGYNEQFF	TGCGCCAGCAGCCTAACCGGGACTAGGGGTTACAATGAGCAGTTCTTC
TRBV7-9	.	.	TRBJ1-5	CAGTGQGNQPQHF	TGTGCCGGAACAGGGCAGGGCAATCAGCCCCAGCATTTT
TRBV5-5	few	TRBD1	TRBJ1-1	CASSFGFRGPVNTEAFF	TGTGCCAGCAGCTTTGGTTTCAGGGGGCCGGTAAACACTGAAGCTTTCTTT
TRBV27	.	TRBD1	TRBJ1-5	CASSLGQGGSNQPQHF	TGTGCCAGCAGTTTAGGACAGGGTGGGAGCAATCAGCCCCAGCATTTT
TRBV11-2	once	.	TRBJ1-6	CASSFAGDNSPLHF	TGTGCCAGCAGCTTTGCCGGGGATAATTCACCCCTCCACTTT
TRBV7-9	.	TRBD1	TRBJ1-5	CASSLEGTGSQPQHF	TGTGCCAGCAGCTTAGAGGGGACAGGTAGTCAGCCCCAGCATTTT
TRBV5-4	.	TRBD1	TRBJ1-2	CASSLTGAGNYGYTF	TGTGCCAGCAGCTTGACAGGGGCGGGGAACTATGGCTACACCTTC
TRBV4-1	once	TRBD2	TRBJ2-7	CASSQPPGSGGYEQYF	TGCGCCAGCAGCCAACCCCCGGGGAGCGGGGGATACGAGCAGTACTTC
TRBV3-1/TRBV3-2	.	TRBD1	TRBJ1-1	CASSRTGPDSMAFF	TGTGCCAGCAGTCGGACAGGGCCCGACAGCATGGCTTTCTTT
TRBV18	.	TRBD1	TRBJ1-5	CASSRDRGFGQPQHF	TGTGCCAGCTCACGGGACAGGGGCTTCGGACAGCCCCAGCATTTT
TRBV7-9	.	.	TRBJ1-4	CASSFFLRTTNEKLFF	TGTGCCAGCAGCTTTTTTCTGCGAACAACTAATGAAAAACTGTTTTTT
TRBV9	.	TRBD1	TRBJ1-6	CASSVDAEGQGYSPLHF	TGTGCCAGCAGCGTAGATGCGGAAGGACAGGGCTATTCACCCCTCCACTTT
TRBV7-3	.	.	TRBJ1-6	CASSRQRGRAPLHF	TGTGCCAGCAGCCGACAGCGAGGCAGAGCACCCCTCCACTTT
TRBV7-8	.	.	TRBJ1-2	CASSHSDYGYTF	TGTGCCAGCAGCCACTCGGACTATGGCTACACCTTC
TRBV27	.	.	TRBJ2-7	CASSWTVQSYEQYF	TGTGCCAGCAGTTGGACAGTCCAATCCTACGAGCAGTACTTC
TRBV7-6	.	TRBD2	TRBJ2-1	CASSPGTSGRTYEQFF	TGTGCCAGCAGCCCCGGGACTAGCGGGAGAACATATGAGCAGTTCTTC
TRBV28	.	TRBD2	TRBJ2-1	CASLAGANYNEQFF	TGTGCCAGCCTAGCGGGGGCCAACTACAATGAGCAGTTCTTC
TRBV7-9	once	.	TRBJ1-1	CASSFSPTTNTEAFF	TGTGCCAGCAGCTTTTCCCCGACTACGAACACTGAAGCTTTCTTT
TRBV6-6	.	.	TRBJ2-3	CASSYGEDTQYF	TGTGCCAGCAGTTACGGGGAGGATACGCAGTATTTT
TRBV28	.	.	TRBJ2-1	CASSVPGSNNEQFF	TGTGCCAGCAGTGTCCCAGGGTCGAACAATGAGCAGTTCTTC
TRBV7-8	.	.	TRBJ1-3	CASSQTRLGQALYGDTIYF	TGTGCCAGCAGCCAGACCCGGTTAGGGCAGGCCCTTTACGGGGACACCATATATTTT
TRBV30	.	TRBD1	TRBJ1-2	CAWSLPGQGLCTF	TGTGCCTGGAGCTTACCCGGACAGGGCTTGTGCACCTTC
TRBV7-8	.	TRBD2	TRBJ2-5	CASSPELAEETQYF	TGTGCCAGCAGCCCCGAACTAGCGGAGGAGACCCAGTACTTC
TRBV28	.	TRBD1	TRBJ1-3	CASSTSGTGGPYAGNTIYF	TGTGCCAGCAGTACGTCCGGGACAGGGGGCCCGTACGCTGGAAACACCATATATTTT
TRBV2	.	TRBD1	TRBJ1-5	CASTGTVSRGNQPQHF	TGTGCCAGCACCGGCACGGTAAGCAGGGGGAATCAGCCCCAGCATTTT
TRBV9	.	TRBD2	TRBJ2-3	CASSQYSGATDTQYF	TGTGCCAGCAGCCAGTATAGCGGGGCCACAGATACGCAGTATTTT
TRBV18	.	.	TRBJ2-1	CASSHTGQKPSNEQFF	TGTGCCAGCTCACACACAGGACAGAAACCCTCCAATGAGCAGTTCTTC
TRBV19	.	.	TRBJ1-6	CASSTRRVQGSSYNSPLHF	TGTGCCAGTAGTACCCGAAGAGTCCAGGGGAGCTCCTATAATTCACCCCTCCACTTT